This passage covers 27 T cell receptor beta chains from one sample sequenced in a study of cytomegalovirus exposure and HLA in healthy donors. 60 Vbeta and 13 Jbeta primers were used in PCR. The method was immunoSEQ multiplex PCR; TCRdb's version includes in-frame clones alone and lacks a portion of them. The sample has about 37,000 clones; approximately 63% are singletons. Specimen: PBMCs. Every receptor here comes from a man in his forties in good health and CMV-seronegative.

The chain recombines TRBV5-6 with TRBJ1-1; maybe TRBD1 (5 bases). V was shortened by 4 bases and J by 6 bases, with 13 bases between the two germline ends. The CDR3 has 13 amino acids. Germline V CDR1 and CDR2: SGHDT, YYEEEE. The CDR3 loop reads CASSAGLSSEAFF. The CDR3 region has the DNA TGTGCCAGCAGCGCGGGACTTTCCTCTGAAGCTTTCTTT.

This clone was detected a few times. V usage is TRBV7-9 and J usage is TRBJ1-2, with D tentatively TRBD1 (6 bases). Germline loops: CDR1 SEHNR, CDR2 FQNEAQ (reference sequence). The CDR3 contains 13 residues. The V gene lost 3 bases and the J gene lost 9 bases, with 14 bases spanning the gap. CDR3 loop: CASSFQGQSRYTF. CDR3 in DNA: TGTGCCAGCAGCTTTCAAGGACAGTCTCGCTACACCTTC. The entire variable domain, with the rest obtained from reference TRBV7-9 and TRBJ1-2, is as follows: DTGVSQNPRHKITKRGQNVTFRCDPISEHNRLYWYRQTLGQGPEFLTYFQNEAQLEKSRLLSDRFSAERPKGSFSTLEIQRTEQGDSAMYLCASSFQGQSRYTFGSGTRLTVV.

This clone was seen more than once but under ten times. The chain joins TRBV6-6 to TRBJ1-3; D gene uncertain. The CDR3 sequence is 15 residues long. With 2 bases removed from V and 2 bases from J, the gap between germline ends came to 10 bases. Germline loops: CDR1 MNHNY, CDR2 SVGAGI (reference sequence). The CDR3 protein is CASSYPGRTGNTIYF. CDR3 sequence (DNA): TGTGCCAGCAGTTACCCGGGGAGGACTGGAAACACCATATATTTT.

This clone occurred a few times. The gene calls are TRBV19 and TRBJ2-5; 9 bases agree with TRBD1. With V trimmed by 5 bases and J by 2 bases, 6 bases remained unmatched. In germline, CDR1 is LNHDA, CDR2 SQIVND (reference sequence). The CDR3 loop spans 15 amino acids. DNA of the CDR3: TGTGCCAGTAGTGGGGACAGGGTAGGACAAGAGACCCAGTACTTC. Translated: CASSGDRVGQETQYF.

The rearrangement links TRBV30 to TRBJ2-3, with 7 bases identical to TRBD2. The length of the CDR3 is 14 residues. The germline V gene has CDR1 GTSNPN and CDR2 SVGIG (reference sequence). The trim removed 3 bases at V and 6 bases at J, leaving 9 bases unmatched. The CDR3 sequence is CAWSGGRELDTQYF. CDR3 nucleotide sequence: TGTGCCTGGAGCGGGGGGAGGGAGCTCGATACGCAGTATTTT.

The chain combines TRBV5-6 with TRBJ2-6; the match to TRBD1 covers 8 bases. The CDR3 is 19 residues long. V gave up 1 base and J gave up 0 bases; unmatched junction bases: 9. The germline gives CDR1 SGHDT, CDR2 YYEEEE. This chain's CDR3 is CASSLFAGQATSGANVLTF. The DNA for the CDR3 is TGTGCCAGCAGCTTGTTTGCGGGACAGGCTACCTCTGGGGCCAACGTCCTGACTTTC.

V is TRBV5-4 and J is TRBJ2-7; TRBD2 agrees at 10 bases. With 0 bases clipped from V and 2 bases from J, the junction kept 2 bases outside the gene matches. The CDR3 totals 15 residues. Germline-derived CDR1 and CDR2 are SGHNT and YYREEE (reference sequence). As DNA, the CDR3 is TGTGCCAGCAGCTTGGAACTAGCGGGGCCCTACGAGCAGTACTTC. Amino acids: CASSLELAGPYEQYF.

The gene calls are TRBV12-5 and TRBJ2-5, with a tentative D call TRBD1 (6 bases). The closer fit of TRBJ2-7 to the DNA end suggests the J call may be wrong. The germline gives CDR1 LGHNT, CDR2 FRNRAP. CDR3 length: 16 amino acids. The CDR3 DNA follows: TGTGCTAGTGGTTTGGTACTTGGGGGCCACTCCTACGAGCAGTACTTC. The encoded protein is CASGLVLGGHSYEQYF.

The chain joins TRBV9 to TRBJ2-7; 7 positions agree with TRBD1. Germline V gives CDR1 SGDLS, CDR2 YYNGEE. CDR3 length: 16 residues. With V trimmed by 4 bases and J by 3 bases, 13 bases remained unmatched. CDR3 protein: CASSSKWTGGIYEQYF. The CDR3 DNA reads TGTGCCAGCAGCTCAAAATGGACAGGAGGAATCTACGAGCAGTACTTC.

The chain is built from TRBV7-2 and TRBJ1-1, with D tentatively TRBD1 (5 bases). Germline CDR1 reads SGHTA; CDR2 reads FQGNSA. V was trimmed by 4 bases and J by 7 bases, leaving 16 bases between them. This CDR3 has 14 residues. The CDR3 DNA follows: TGTGCCAGCAGCTCACCGGGAGGACACCTTGAAGCTTTCTTT. This codes for CASSSPGGHLEAFF.

V is TRBV11-2 and J is TRBJ2-1; D is unclear. This CDR3 contains 14 residues. From germline, CDR1 is SGHAT and CDR2 FQNNGV. V lost 0 bases, J lost 8 bases, and 11 bases lay in between. The CDR3, as DNA: TGTGCCAGCAGCTTAGAGTTCGGCGGCCATGAGCAGTTCTTC. It codes for CASSLEFGGHEQFF.

This rearrangement joins TRBV29-1 to TRBJ2-7, with D maybe TRBD1 (6 bases). The length of the CDR3 is 12 residues. Germline CDR1 and CDR2: SQVTM and ANQGSEA. Trimming removed 4 bases from V and 7 bases from J, with 14 bases in between. Written as DNA, the CDR3 is TGCAGCGTTGGTACAGGGTTGGGGGAGCAGTACTTC. Encoded protein: CSVGTGLGEQYF.

Only a few counts were recorded for this clone. The genes are TRBV7-9 and TRBJ2-1; 7 bases agree with TRBD1. Per germline, CDR1 SEHNR and CDR2 FQNEAQ (reference sequence). Trimming took 1 base from V and 8 from J; bases not matched to a gene: 8. The CDR3 spans 15 residues. The CDR3 is CASSLEQGWLYEQFF. CDR3 in DNA: TGTGCCAGCAGCTTAGAACAGGGGTGGCTTTATGAGCAGTTCTTC. Together with reference TRBV7-9 and TRBJ2-1, the CDR3 gives the full variable domain: DTGVSQNPRHKITKRGQNVTFRCDPISEHNRLYWYRQTLGQGPEFLTYFQNEAQLEKSRLLSDRFSAERPKGSFSTLEIQRTEQGDSAMYLCASSLEQGWLYEQFFGPGTRLTVL.

This clone appeared a single time. V and J are TRBV29-1 and TRBJ2-1; 12 bases align to TRBD1. Germline trimming cut 2 bases from V and 8 bases from J; bases unmatched to any gene: 10. Germline CDR1 reads SQVTM; CDR2 reads ANQGSEA. The CDR3 consists of 16 residues. This chain's CDR3 is CSVERDRGLWNDEQFF. The DNA for the CDR3 is TGCAGCGTTGAAAGGGACAGGGGGCTTTGGAACGATGAGCAGTTCTTC.

This chain joins TRBV10-3 and TRBJ2-7; 7 bases agree with TRBD1. Germline V gene data show CDR1 as ENHRY and CDR2 as SYGVKD. The CDR3 extends over 14 amino acids. CDR3 in DNA: TGTGCTGCGAGAGCTGGGACAGCCTCATACGAGCAGTACTTC. Protein: CAARAGTASYEQYF.

The V gene is TRBV5-1, the J gene TRBJ1-4; D is undetermined. The CDR3 sequence is 14 residues long. The germline V and J ends were trimmed by 2 bases and 0 bases, with 5 bases remaining between them. Germline V gives CDR1 SGHRS, CDR2 YFSETQ. CDR3 sequence reads: CASSFGPTNEKLFF. DNA for the CDR3: TGCGCCAGCAGCTTTGGCCCAACTAATGAAAAACTGTTTTTT.

The chain is built from TRBV7-2 and TRBJ1-2; the match to TRBD1 covers 9 bases. The CDR3 loop spans 14 amino acids. V dropped 5 bases and J dropped 4; count of bases not matched to a gene: 5. Per the germline V gene, CDR1 is SGHTA and CDR2 is FQGNSA. CDR3 nucleotides: TGTGCCAGCAGCATAACAGGGGGCGCCTATGGCTACACCTTC. This translates into CASSITGGAYGYTF.

In its sample, this clone was seen a few times. The chain combines TRBV19 with TRBJ1-1; a weak D match, TRBD1 (6 bases). V was trimmed by 7 bases and J by 5 bases, leaving 14 bases between them. Germline loops: CDR1 LNHDA, CDR2 SQIVND (reference sequence). This CDR3 comprises 13 residues. CDR3 nucleotides: TGTGCCAGTACTGGGCGGGGGCCTACTGAAGCTTTCTTT. Protein sequence: CASTGRGPTEAFF.

V usage is TRBV7-9 and J usage is TRBJ2-5; possibly TRBD1 for D (6 bases). The better agreement between TRBJ2-7 and the DNA end casts doubt on the J call. The CDR3 runs to 16 residues. Looked up from germline, CDR1 is SEHNR and CDR2 is FQNEAQ (reference sequence). The CDR3 sequence is CASSITGPLLGNEQYF. The CDR3 DNA reads as TGTGCCAGCAGTATCACAGGGCCCCTCCTCGGGAACGAGCAGTACTTC.

J is TRBJ2-1 and V is TRBV7-9; 12 bases align to TRBD2. Germline values: CDR1 SEHNR, CDR2 FQNEAQ (reference sequence). The J segment lost 7 bases and the V segment lost 5 bases, leaving 3 bases of the junction unmatched. This CDR3 has 14 amino acids. DNA of the CDR3: TGTGCCAGCAGCACAACTAGCGGGGGGAATGAGCAGTTCTTC. Its translation is CASSTTSGGNEQFF.

This clone was seen a few times. Here the CDR3 DNA reads TGTGCCAGCATCCCCCGAAGGGCGGGGGGACTCCTCTCCTACAATGAGCAGTTCTTC. Residues: CASIPRRAGGLLSYNEQFF. The chain combines TRBV5-8 with TRBJ2-1; the match to TRBD2 covers 8 bases. There are 19 residues in the CDR3. V trimming: 6 bases; J trimming: 0 bases; junction bases outside the gene matches: 17. Germline CDR1 and CDR2: SGHTS and YDEGEE.

This chain joins TRBV7-9 and TRBJ2-7, with D possibly matching TRBD1 (6 bases). CDR1 is SEHNR, CDR2 FQNEAQ, per germline (reference sequence). This CDR3 comprises 18 residues. V dropped 1 base and J dropped 2 bases, with 21 bases sitting between them. CDR3 in DNA: TGTGCCAGCAGCTTAGGAAGGGGGTTTGCCTGGTCACCCTACGAGCAGTACTTC. Translating it yields CASSLGRGFAWSPYEQYF.

This chain connects TRBV28 to TRBJ1-5, with no clear D. V shed 2 bases and J shed 6 bases, with 5 bases lying between them. Germline CDR1 is MDHEN and CDR2 is SYDVKM. The CDR3 is 12 amino acids. The chain's CDR3 is CASSLPGQPQHF. DNA of the CDR3: TGTGCCAGCAGTTTACCGGGTCAGCCCCAGCATTTT.

The J gene is TRBJ2-1, the V gene TRBV27; D is perhaps TRBD1 (7 bases). Germline V gene data show CDR1 as MNHEY and CDR2 as SMNVEV (reference sequence). Deletions cut 5 bases from V and 4 bases from J, with 12 bases between. This CDR3 is built from 14 residues. As DNA, the CDR3 is TGTGCCAGCAGTCAGGGGGGCGAATACAATGAGCAGTTCTTC. It encodes CASSQGGEYNEQFF.

The rearrangement uses TRBV4-2 and TRBJ1-2, with 7 bases identical to TRBD1. Germline loops: CDR1 LGHNA, CDR2 YNFKEQ. V lost 4 bases to trimming and J lost 6 bases; unmatched junction nucleotides: 11. The CDR3 runs to 15 residues. CDR3 loop: CASSRDRTGGHGYTF. As DNA, the CDR3 is TGTGCCAGCAGCCGAGATCGGACAGGCGGCCATGGCTACACCTTC.

A note on this clone: Other DNA sequences in this sample translate to the same CDR3. The chain employs TRBV30 and TRBJ2-7; 9 bases line up with TRBD2. The J segment lost 0 bases and the V segment lost 5 bases, leaving 2 bases of the junction unmatched. Germline CDR1 is GTSNPN and CDR2 is SVGIG (reference sequence). The CDR3 is 13 residues long. As DNA, the CDR3 is TGTGCCTGGGGTAGCGGGGGCTCCTACGAGCAGTACTTC. Amino acid sequence: CAWGSGGSYEQYF.

The genes are TRBV7-9 and TRBJ1-5; D unresolved. The germline V gene encodes CDR1 SEHNR and CDR2 FQNEAQ (reference sequence). The CDR3 spans 12 residues. V was shortened by 0 bases and J by 6 bases, with 3 bases between the two germline ends. This chain's CDR3 is CASSLAAQPQHF. In DNA form, the CDR3 reads TGTGCCAGCAGCTTAGCGGCTCAGCCCCAGCATTTT.